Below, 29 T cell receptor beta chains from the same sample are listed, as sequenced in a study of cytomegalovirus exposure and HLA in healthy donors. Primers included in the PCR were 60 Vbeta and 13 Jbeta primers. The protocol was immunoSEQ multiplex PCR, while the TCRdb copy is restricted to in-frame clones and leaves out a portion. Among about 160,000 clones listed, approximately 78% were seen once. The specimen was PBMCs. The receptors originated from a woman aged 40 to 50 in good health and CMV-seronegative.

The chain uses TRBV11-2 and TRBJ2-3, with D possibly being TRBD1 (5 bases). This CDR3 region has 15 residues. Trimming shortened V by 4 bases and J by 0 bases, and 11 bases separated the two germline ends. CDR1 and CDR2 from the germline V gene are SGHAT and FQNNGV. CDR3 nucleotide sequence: TGTGCCAGCAGCTCGTCAGGGCTAAGCACAGATACGCAGTATTTT. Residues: CASSSSGLSTDTQYF. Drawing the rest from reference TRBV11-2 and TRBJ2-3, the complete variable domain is EAGVAQSPRYKIIEKRQSVAFWCNPISGHATLYWYQQILGQGPKLLIQFQNNGVVDDSQLPKDRFSAERLKGVDSTLKIQPAKLEDSAVYLCASSSSGLSTDTQYFGPGTRLTVL.

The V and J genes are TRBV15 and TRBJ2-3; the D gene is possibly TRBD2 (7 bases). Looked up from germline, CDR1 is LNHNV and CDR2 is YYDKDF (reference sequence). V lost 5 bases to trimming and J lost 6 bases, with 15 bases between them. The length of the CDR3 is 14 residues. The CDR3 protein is CATSVRGGMDTQYF. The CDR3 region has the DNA TGTGCCACCAGCGTGAGGGGGGGCATGGATACGCAGTATTTT.

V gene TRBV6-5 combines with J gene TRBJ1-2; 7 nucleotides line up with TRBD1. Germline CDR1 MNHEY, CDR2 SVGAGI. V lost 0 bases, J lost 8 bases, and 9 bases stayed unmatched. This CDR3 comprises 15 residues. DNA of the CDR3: TGTGCCAGCAGTTACTCGTACAGGGGTGGTGGAGGCTACACCTTC. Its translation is CASSYSYRGGGGYTF.

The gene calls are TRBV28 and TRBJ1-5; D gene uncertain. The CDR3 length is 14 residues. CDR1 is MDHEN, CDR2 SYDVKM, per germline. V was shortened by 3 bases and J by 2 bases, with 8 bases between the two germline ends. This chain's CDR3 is CASSFWEGNQPQHF. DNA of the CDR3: TGTGCCAGCAGTTTTTGGGAGGGCAATCAGCCCCAGCATTTT.

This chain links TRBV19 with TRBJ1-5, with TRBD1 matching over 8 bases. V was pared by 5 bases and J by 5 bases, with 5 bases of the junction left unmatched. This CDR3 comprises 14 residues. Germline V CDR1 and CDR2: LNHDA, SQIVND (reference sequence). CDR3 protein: CASSLRTGHQPQHF. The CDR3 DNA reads TGTGCCAGTAGTCTCCGGACAGGGCATCAGCCCCAGCATTTT. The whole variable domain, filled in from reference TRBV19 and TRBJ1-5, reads DGGITQSPKYLFRKEGQNVTLSCEQNLNHDAMYWYRQDPGQGLRLIYYSQIVNDFQKGDIAEGYSVSREKKESFPLTVTSAQKNPTAFYLCASSLRTGHQPQHFGDGTRLSIL.

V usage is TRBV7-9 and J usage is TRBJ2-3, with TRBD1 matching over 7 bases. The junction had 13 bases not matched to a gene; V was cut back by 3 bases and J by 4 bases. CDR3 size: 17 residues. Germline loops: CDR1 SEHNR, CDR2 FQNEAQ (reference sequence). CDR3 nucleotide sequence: TGTGCCAGCAGCTTCACCACAATTCGACAGGGCGCAGATACGCAGTATTTT. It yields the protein CASSFTTIRQGADTQYF.

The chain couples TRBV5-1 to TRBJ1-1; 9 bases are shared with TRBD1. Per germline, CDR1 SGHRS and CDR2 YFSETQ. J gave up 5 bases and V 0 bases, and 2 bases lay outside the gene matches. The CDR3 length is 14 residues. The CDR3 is CASSLGQGVTEAFF. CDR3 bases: TGCGCCAGCAGCTTGGGACAGGGGGTAACTGAAGCTTTCTTT.

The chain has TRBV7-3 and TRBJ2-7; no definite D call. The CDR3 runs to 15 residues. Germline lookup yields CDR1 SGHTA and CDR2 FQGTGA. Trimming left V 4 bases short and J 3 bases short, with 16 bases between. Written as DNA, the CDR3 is TGTGCCAGCAGCTCCCAACCCTCGACAAACTACGAGCAGTACTTC. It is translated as CASSSQPSTNYEQYF.

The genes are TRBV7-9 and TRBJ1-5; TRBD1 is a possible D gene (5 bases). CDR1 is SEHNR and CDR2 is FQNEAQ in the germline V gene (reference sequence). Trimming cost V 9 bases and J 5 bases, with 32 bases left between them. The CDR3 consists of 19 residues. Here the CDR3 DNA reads TGTGCCAGTGTCGTTAGGGGCACTAAGGTCAACCCGACCGATCAGCCCCAGCATTTT. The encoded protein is CASVVRGTKVNPTDQPQHF.

The CDR3 nucleotides are TGTGCCAGCAGCGCCCGACTAGCGGGGGGGCGAGGAGATACGCAGTATTTT. This sequence encodes CASSARLAGGRGDTQYF. This chain joins TRBV5-5 and TRBJ2-3, with TRBD2 matching over 14 bases. The CDR3 extends over 17 amino acids. Germline-derived CDR1 and CDR2 are SGHKS and YYEKEE (reference sequence). After removal of 4 bases from V and 5 bases from J, the junction contained 9 bases not matched to a gene. Variable domain in full (rest from reference TRBV5-5 and TRBJ2-3): DAGVTQSPTHLIKTRGQQVTLRCSPISGHKSVSWYQQVLGQGPQFIFQYYEKEERGRGNFPDRFSARQFPNYSSELNVNALLLGDSALYLCASSARLAGGRGDTQYFGPGTRLTVL.

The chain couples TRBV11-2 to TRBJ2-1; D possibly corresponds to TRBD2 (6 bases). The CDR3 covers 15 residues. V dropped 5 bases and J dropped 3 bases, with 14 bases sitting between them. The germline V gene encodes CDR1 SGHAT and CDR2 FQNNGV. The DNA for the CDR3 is TGTGCCAGCAGCAACGTCTATAGCGGCTACAATGAGCAGTTCTTC. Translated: CASSNVYSGYNEQFF.

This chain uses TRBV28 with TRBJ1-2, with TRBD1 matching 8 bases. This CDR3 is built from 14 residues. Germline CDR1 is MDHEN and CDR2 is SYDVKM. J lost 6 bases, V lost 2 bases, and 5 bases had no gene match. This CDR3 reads CASSLLGTGHGYTF. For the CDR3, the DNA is TGTGCCAGCAGTTTACTAGGGACAGGACATGGCTACACCTTC.

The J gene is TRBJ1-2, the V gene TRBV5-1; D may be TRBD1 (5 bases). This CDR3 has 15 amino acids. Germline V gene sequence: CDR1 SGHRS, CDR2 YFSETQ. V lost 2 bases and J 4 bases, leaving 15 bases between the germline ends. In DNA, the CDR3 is TGCGCCAGCAGCTTTGAGGGGCAGGGAGGCTATGGCTACACCTTC. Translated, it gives CASSFEGQGGYGYTF. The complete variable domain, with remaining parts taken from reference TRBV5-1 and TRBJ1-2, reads KAGVTQTPRYLIKTRGQQVTLSCSPISGHRSVSWYQQTPGQGLQFLFEYFSETQRNKGNFPGRFSGRQFSNSRSEMNVSTLELGDSALYLCASSFEGQGGYGYTFGSGTRLTVV.

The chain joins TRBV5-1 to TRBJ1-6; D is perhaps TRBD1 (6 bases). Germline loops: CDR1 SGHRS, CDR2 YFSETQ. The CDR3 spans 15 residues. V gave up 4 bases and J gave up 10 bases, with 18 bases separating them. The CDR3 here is CASSLSGGAYSPLHF. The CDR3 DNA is TGCGCCAGCAGCCTAAGCGGGGGGGCGTACTCACCCCTCCACTTT.

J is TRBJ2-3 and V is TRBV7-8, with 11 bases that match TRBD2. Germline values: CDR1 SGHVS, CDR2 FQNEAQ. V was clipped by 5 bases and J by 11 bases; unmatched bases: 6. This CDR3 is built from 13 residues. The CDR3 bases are TGTGCCAGCAGCCCTATAGCGGGGGGGCGGCAGTATTTT. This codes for CASSPIAGGRQYF.

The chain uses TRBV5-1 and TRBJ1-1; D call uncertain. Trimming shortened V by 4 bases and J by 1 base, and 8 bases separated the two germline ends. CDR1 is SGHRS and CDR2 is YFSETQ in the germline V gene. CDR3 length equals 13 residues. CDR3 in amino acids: CASSHTENTEAFF. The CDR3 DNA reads TGCGCCAGCAGCCATACAGAGAACACTGAAGCTTTCTTT. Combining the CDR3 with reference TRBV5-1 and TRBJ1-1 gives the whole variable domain KAGVTQTPRYLIKTRGQQVTLSCSPISGHRSVSWYQQTPGQGLQFLFEYFSETQRNKGNFPGRFSGRQFSNSRSEMNVSTLELGDSALYLCASSHTENTEAFFGQGTRLTVV.

The CDR3 region has the DNA TGTGCCAGCAGTTACTCTACAGGCGAGAAGTACAATGAGCAGTTCTTC. This codes for CASSYSTGEKYNEQFF. The gene calls are TRBV6-5 and TRBJ2-1; tentative D call: TRBD1 (5 bases). The CDR3 is 16 residues long. Per germline, CDR1 MNHEY and CDR2 SVGAGI. Trimming removed 0 bases at V and 4 bases at J, with 13 bases between.

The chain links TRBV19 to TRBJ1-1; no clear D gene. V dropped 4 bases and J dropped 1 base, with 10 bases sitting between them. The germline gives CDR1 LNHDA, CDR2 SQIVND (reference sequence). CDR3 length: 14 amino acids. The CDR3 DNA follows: TGTGCCAGTAGTACCTGGACTGAGAACACTGAAGCTTTCTTT. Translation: CASSTWTENTEAFF.

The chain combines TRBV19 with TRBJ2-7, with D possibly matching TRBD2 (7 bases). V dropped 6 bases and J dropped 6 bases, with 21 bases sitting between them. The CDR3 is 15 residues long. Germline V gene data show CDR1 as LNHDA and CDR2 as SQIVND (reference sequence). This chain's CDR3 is CASSRDYGGLGEQYF. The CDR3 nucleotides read TGTGCCAGTAGCAGGGACTACGGGGGGCTGGGCGAGCAGTACTTC.

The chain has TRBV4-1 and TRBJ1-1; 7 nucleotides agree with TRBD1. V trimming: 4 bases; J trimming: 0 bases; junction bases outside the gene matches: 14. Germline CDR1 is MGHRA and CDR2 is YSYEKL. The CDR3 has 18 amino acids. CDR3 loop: CASSLWRTGQFMNTEAFF. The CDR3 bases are TGCGCCAGCAGCCTCTGGAGGACAGGTCAATTTATGAACACTGAAGCTTTCTTT.

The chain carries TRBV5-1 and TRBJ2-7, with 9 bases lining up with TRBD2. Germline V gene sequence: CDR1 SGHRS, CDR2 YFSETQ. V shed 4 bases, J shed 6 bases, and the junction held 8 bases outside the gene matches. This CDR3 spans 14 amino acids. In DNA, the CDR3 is TGCGCCAGCAGCGCGGGGGGGGTCGGTAGCGAGCAGTACTTC. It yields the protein CASSAGGVGSEQYF.

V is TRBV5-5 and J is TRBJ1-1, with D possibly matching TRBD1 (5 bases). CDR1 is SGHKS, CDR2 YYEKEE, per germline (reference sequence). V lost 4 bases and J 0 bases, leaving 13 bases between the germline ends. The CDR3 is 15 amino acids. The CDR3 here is CASSTTGGMNTEAFF. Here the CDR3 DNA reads TGTGCCAGCAGCACGACGGGGGGAATGAACACTGAAGCTTTCTTT.

In DNA form, the CDR3 reads TGCGCCAGCAGCTTGGTTGCACAAGATACGCAGTATTTT. The encoded protein is CASSLVAQDTQYF. This chain joins TRBV5-1 and TRBJ2-3; D remains ambiguous. The V gene lost 0 bases and the J gene lost 5 bases, with 7 bases spanning the gap. Germline-derived CDR1 and CDR2 are SGHRS and YFSETQ. CDR3 size: 13 residues.

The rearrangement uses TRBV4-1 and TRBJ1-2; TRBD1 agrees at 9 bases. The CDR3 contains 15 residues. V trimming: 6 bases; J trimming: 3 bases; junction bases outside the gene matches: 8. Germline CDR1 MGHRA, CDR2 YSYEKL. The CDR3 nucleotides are TGCGCCAGCAGGGAATACAGGGGGCAGGACTATGGCTACACCTTC. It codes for CASREYRGQDYGYTF.

CDR3 amino acids: CASSPAGMTAKTQYF. CDR3 bases: TGCGCCAGCAGCCCGGCGGGGATGACCGCGAAGACCCAGTACTTC. The rearrangement links TRBV4-1 to TRBJ2-5; tentatively, D is TRBD2 (6 bases). This CDR3 contains 15 residues. The V gene lost 4 bases and the J gene lost 6 bases, with 18 bases spanning the gap. Germline values: CDR1 MGHRA, CDR2 YSYEKL.

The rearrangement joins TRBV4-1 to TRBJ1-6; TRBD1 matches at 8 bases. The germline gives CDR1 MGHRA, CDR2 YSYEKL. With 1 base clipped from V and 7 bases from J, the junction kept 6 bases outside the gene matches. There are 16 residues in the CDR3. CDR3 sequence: CASSQVVTGGNSPLHF. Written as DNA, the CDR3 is TGCGCCAGCAGCCAAGTGGTCACAGGGGGAAATTCACCCCTCCACTTT.

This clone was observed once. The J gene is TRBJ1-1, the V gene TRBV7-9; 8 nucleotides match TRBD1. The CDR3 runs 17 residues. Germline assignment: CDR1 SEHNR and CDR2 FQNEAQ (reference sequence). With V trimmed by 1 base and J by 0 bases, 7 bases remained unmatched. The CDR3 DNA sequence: TGTGCCAGCAGCTTAGGATTCACGGGACAGGTGAACACTGAAGCTTTCTTT. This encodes CASSLGFTGQVNTEAFF.

Written as DNA, the CDR3 is TGTGCCAGCTCACGAGTCGACAGTTCTAGCACAGATACGCAGTATTTT. As protein: CASSRVDSSSTDTQYF. The chain joins TRBV18 to TRBJ2-3; D may be TRBD1 (5 bases). Germline-derived CDR1 and CDR2 are KGHSH and LQKENI. This CDR3 region has 16 residues. V was trimmed by 4 bases and J by 0 bases, leaving 14 bases between them. Together with reference TRBV18 and TRBJ2-3, the CDR3 gives the full variable domain: NAGVMQNPRHLVRRRGQEARLRCSPMKGHSHVYWYRQLPEEGLKFMVYLQKENIIDESGMPKERFSAEFPKEGPSILRIQQVVRGDSAAYFCASSRVDSSSTDTQYFGPGTRLTVL.

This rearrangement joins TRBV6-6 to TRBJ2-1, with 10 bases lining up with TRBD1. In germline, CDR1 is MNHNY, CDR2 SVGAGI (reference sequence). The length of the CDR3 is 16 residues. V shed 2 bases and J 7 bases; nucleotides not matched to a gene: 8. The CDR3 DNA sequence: TGTGCCAGCAGTTACAGTGTGACAGGGGGCCCGAATGAGCAGTTCTTC. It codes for CASSYSVTGGPNEQFF.